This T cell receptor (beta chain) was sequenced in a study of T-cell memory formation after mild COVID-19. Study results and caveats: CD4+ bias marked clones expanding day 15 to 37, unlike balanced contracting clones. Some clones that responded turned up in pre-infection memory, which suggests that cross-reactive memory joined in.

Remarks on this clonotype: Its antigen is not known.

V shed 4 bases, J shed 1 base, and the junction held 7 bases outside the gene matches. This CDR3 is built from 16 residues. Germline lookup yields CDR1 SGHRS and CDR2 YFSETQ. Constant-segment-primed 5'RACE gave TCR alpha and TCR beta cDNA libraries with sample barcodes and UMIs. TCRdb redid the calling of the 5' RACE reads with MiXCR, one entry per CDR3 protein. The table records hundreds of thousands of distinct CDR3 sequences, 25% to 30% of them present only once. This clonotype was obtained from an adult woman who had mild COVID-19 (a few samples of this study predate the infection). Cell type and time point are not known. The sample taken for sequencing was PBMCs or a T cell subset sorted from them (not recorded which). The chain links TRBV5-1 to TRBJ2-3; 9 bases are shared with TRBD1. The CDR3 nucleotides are TGCGCCAGCAGCCCCGACCGGACAGGGGGCACAGATACGCAGTATTTT. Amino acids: CASSPDRTGGTDTQYF.